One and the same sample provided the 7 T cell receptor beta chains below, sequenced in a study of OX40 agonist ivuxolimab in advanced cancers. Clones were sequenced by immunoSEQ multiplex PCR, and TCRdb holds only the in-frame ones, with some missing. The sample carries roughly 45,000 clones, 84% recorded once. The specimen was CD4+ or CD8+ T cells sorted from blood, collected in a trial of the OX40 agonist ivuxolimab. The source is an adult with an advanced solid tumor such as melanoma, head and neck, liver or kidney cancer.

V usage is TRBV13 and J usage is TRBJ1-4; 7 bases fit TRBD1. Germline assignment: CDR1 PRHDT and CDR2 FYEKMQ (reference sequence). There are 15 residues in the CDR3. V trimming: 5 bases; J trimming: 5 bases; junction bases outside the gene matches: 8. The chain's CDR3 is CASSSRDRGNEKLFF. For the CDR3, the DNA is TGTGCCAGCAGCAGCCGGGACAGAGGGAATGAAAAACTGTTTTTT.

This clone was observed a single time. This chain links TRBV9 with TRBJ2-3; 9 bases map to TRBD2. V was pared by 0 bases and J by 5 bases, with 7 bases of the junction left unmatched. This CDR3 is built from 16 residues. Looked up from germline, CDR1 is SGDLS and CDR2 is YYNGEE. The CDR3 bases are TGTGCCAGCAGCGTAGTCGGCGGGGGGGCTGGAGATACGCAGTATTTT. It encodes CASSVVGGGAGDTQYF.

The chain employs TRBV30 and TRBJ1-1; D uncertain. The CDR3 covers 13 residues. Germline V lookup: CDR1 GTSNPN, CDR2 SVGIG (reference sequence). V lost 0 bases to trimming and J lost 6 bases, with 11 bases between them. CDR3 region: CAWSVGPGAEAFF. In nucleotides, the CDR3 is TGTGCCTGGAGTGTAGGCCCCGGGGCTGAAGCTTTCTTT.

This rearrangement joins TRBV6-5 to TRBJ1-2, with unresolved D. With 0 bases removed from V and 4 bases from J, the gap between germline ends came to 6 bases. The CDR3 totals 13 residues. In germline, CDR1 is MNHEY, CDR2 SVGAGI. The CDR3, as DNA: TGTGCCAGCAGTTACTCACGGGCCTATGGCTACACCTTC. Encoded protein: CASSYSRAYGYTF.

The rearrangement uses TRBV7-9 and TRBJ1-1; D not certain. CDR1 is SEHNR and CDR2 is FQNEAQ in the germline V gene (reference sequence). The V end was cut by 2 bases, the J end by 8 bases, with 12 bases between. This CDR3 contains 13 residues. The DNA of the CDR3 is TGTGCCAGCAGCTTAAGTCGGTCGGCCGAAGCTTTCTTT. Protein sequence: CASSLSRSAEAFF.

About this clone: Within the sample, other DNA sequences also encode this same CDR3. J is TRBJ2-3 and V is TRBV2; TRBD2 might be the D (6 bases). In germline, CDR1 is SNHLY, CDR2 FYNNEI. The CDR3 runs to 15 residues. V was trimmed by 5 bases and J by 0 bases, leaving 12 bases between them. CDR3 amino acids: CASSTGLPSTDTQYF. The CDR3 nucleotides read TGTGCCAGCAGTACGGGACTCCCAAGCACAGATACGCAGTATTTT.

CDR3 sequence: CAISETDSSYNEQFF. DNA of the CDR3: TGTGCCATCAGTGAAACAGACAGCTCCTACAATGAGCAGTTCTTC. V is TRBV10-3 and J is TRBJ2-1; possibly TRBD1 for D (5 bases). The V and J ends lost 3 bases and 0 bases respectively, with 9 bases between them. CDR3 length equals 15 residues. Germline CDR1 is ENHRY and CDR2 is SYGVKD.